These 19 T cell receptor beta chains were all obtained from the same sample, sequenced in a study of cytomegalovirus exposure and HLA in healthy donors. PCR amplification relied on 60 Vbeta primers (plus 13 Jbeta primers). The assay was immunoSEQ multiplex PCR, and TCRdb's table has in-frame clones only and misses some. This sample has about 64,000 clones, with approximately 78% found just once. The sequencing input was PBMCs. Every receptor here comes from a man aged 18 to 29 in good health and CMV-seropositive.

The chain is built from TRBV27 and TRBJ1-5, with D possibly TRBD1 on 5 matching bases. The CDR3 has 12 amino acids. Trimming stripped 9 bases from V and 4 bases from J, with 10 bases between. CDR1 and CDR2 from the germline V gene are MNHEY and SMNVEV (reference sequence). The CDR3 loop reads CASAGVNQPQHF. The DNA of the CDR3 is TGTGCCAGTGCGGGGGTAAATCAGCCCCAGCATTTT.

The rearrangement joins TRBV29-1 to TRBJ2-2, with 11 bases lining up with TRBD2. Germline assignment: CDR1 SQVTM and CDR2 ANQGSEA. CDR3 length: 14 amino acids. After removal of 7 bases from V and 5 bases from J, the junction contained 6 bases not matched to a gene. The CDR3 reads CSARTSGRTGELFF. In DNA form, the CDR3 reads TGCAGCGCCAGAACTAGCGGGAGAACCGGGGAGCTGTTTTTT.

This clone appeared a few times. The chain links TRBV2 to TRBJ1-4, with 10 positions matching TRBD1. The CDR3 runs to 17 residues. Trimming removed 4 bases from V and 3 bases from J; junction bases left unmatched: 8. From germline, CDR1 is SNHLY and CDR2 FYNNEI. The CDR3 is CASSVDRGRSSNEKLFF. For the CDR3, the DNA is TGTGCCAGCAGTGTTGACAGGGGGCGTTCTTCTAATGAAAAACTGTTTTTT. The whole variable domain, remainder taken from reference TRBV2 and TRBJ1-4, is EPEVTQTPSHQVTQMGQEVILRCVPISNHLYFYWYRQILGQKVEFLVSFYNNEISEKSEIFDDQFSVERPDGSNFTLKIRSTKLEDSAMYFCASSVDRGRSSNEKLFFGSGTQLSVL.

This clone was seen a few times. V gene TRBV4-1 combines with J gene TRBJ2-7; D is perhaps TRBD2 (6 bases). CDR3 length: 15 amino acids. V dropped 1 base and J dropped 1 base, with 11 bases sitting between them. Germline loops: CDR1 MGHRA, CDR2 YSYEKL. The CDR3 nucleotides read TGCGCCAGCAGCCAAGGGAGGGACGGGTCCTACGAGCAGTACTTC. This gives the protein CASSQGRDGSYEQYF.

The gene calls are TRBV30 and TRBJ1-5; D is perhaps TRBD1 (6 bases). Germline V gene sequence: CDR1 GTSNPN, CDR2 SVGIG (reference sequence). V dropped 5 bases and J dropped 7 bases, with 15 bases sitting between them. The CDR3 sequence is 13 residues long. CDR3 sequence: CAWARGSHQPQHF. Written as DNA, the CDR3 is TGTGCCTGGGCGAGGGGGTCCCACCAGCCCCAGCATTTT.

This rearrangement joins TRBV6-1 to TRBJ2-1; 8 bases align to TRBD2. Germline CDR1 MNHNS, CDR2 SASEGT. The V segment lost 4 bases and the J segment 10 bases; nucleotides outside the gene matches: 12. CDR3 size: 15 residues. The CDR3 protein is CASSGPSGSWGEQFF. The CDR3 nucleotides read TGTGCCAGCAGTGGCCCTAGCGGGTCCTGGGGGGAGCAGTTCTTC.

This clone was detected only once. Within the sample, other DNA sequences also encode this same CDR3. The chain carries TRBV7-2 and TRBJ2-5, with D perhaps TRBD2 (6 bases). Trimming left V 1 base short and J 5 bases short, with 8 bases between. Per the germline V gene, CDR1 is SGHTA and CDR2 is FQGNSA. This CDR3 region has 13 residues. The CDR3 protein is CASSLVEGETQYF. CDR3 in DNA: TGTGCCAGCAGCTTAGTGGAGGGTGAGACCCAGTACTTC.

The rearrangement uses TRBV10-1 and TRBJ1-5; 7 bases are shared with TRBD1. The CDR3 has 13 residues. Germline V gives CDR1 WNHNN, CDR2 SYGVQD (reference sequence). V lost 5 bases to trimming and J lost 7 bases; unmatched junction nucleotides: 5. DNA for the CDR3: TGCGCCAGCAGTCCCACAGGGGTACAGCCCCAGCATTTT. The encoded protein is CASSPTGVQPQHF.

This rearrangement joins TRBV9 to TRBJ1-1; 7 positions agree with TRBD1. With 0 bases clipped from V and 4 bases from J, the junction kept 9 bases outside the gene matches. This CDR3 spans 16 amino acids. Germline assignment: CDR1 SGDLS and CDR2 YYNGEE. CDR3 sequence (DNA): TGTGCCAGCAGCGTAGGAGGGACAGCGAGGATCACTGAAGCTTTCTTT. Protein: CASSVGGTARITEAFF.

CDR3 sequence reads: CASSPGTSGTGNEQFF. The DNA of the CDR3 is TGTGCCAGCAGCCCCGGGACTAGCGGGACGGGGAATGAGCAGTTCTTC. The chain combines TRBV5-4 with TRBJ2-1; 13 bases are shared with TRBD2. There are 16 residues in the CDR3. V lost 4 bases, J lost 7 bases, and 8 bases stayed unmatched. Germline-derived CDR1 and CDR2 are SGHNT and YYREEE (reference sequence).

This sequence joins TRBV11-3 and TRBJ2-3, with 8 bases fitting TRBD2. This CDR3 has 16 amino acids. Germline V gene sequence: CDR1 SGHNT, CDR2 YENEEA. After removal of 4 bases from V and 9 bases from J, the junction contained 15 bases not matched to a gene. This CDR3 is CASSSRDSGDAGTQYF. DNA for the CDR3: TGTGCCAGCAGCTCCAGAGATAGCGGGGACGCGGGGACGCAGTATTTT.

The chain joins TRBV9 to TRBJ2-1; 9 bases map to TRBD2. In germline, CDR1 is SGDLS, CDR2 YYNGEE. With V trimmed by 4 bases and J by 4 bases, 3 bases remained unmatched. The CDR3 extends over 14 amino acids. The CDR3 nucleotides read TGTGCCAGCAGCAAGGGACTAGCTTACAATGAGCAGTTCTTC. Encoded protein: CASSKGLAYNEQFF.

The genes are TRBV5-4 and TRBJ2-2; 10 bases line up with TRBD2. The CDR3 is 17 residues long. Losses at the gene ends were 4 bases for V and 3 bases for J; bases not matched to a gene: 9. Germline lookup yields CDR1 SGHNT and CDR2 YYREEE (reference sequence). CDR3 protein: CASSPGSGGPYTGELFF. The CDR3 DNA follows: TGTGCCAGCAGCCCAGGTAGCGGGGGGCCCTACACCGGGGAGCTGTTTTTT.

CDR3 nucleotides: TGCAGTAAGGAGAGCTCCTACGAGCAGTACTTC. This sequence encodes CSKESSYEQYF. V is TRBV20-1 and J is TRBJ2-7, with D unclear. CDR1 and CDR2 from the germline V gene are DFQATT and SNEGSKA (reference sequence). The CDR3 loop spans 11 amino acids. Trimming took off 8 bases at V and 0 bases at J, with 8 bases between the two ends.

The chain recombines TRBV30 with TRBJ1-1; weak D call: TRBD1 (5 bases). Trimming took 2 bases from V and 1 from J, leaving 8 bases between them. The germline gives CDR1 GTSNPN, CDR2 SVGIG (reference sequence). This CDR3 region has 13 residues. The CDR3 nucleotides are TGTGCCTGGAGTCGAGACAGGAACACTGAAGCTTTCTTT. Protein sequence: CAWSRDRNTEAFF.

This chain connects TRBV29-1 to TRBJ2-5; D uncertain. The J call may be mistaken, given a closer DNA end match to TRBJ2-7. CDR1 SQVTM and CDR2 ANQGSEA come from the germline V gene. This CDR3 is built from 10 residues. The CDR3 DNA reads TGCAGCGTACTGTTCCGCGAGCAGTACTTC. Translated: CSVLFREQYF.

This chain joins TRBV2 and TRBJ1-5; D is unresolved. V lost 1 base and J lost 2, with 9 bases in between. Germline-derived CDR1 and CDR2 are SNHLY and FYNNEI. This CDR3 has 15 amino acids. The CDR3 is CASSEGGLGNQPQHF. CDR3 in DNA: TGTGCCAGCAGTGAAGGAGGATTGGGCAATCAGCCCCAGCATTTT.

The chain carries TRBV7-9 and TRBJ1-1, with unresolved D. Between the trimmed V and J ends, which lost 5 bases and 6 bases, there was a span of 4 bases. CDR3 length equals 10 residues. Germline V lookup: CDR1 SEHNR, CDR2 FQNEAQ (reference sequence). As DNA, the CDR3 is TGTGCCAGCAGCGTATCTGAAGCTTTCTTT. This encodes CASSVSEAFF.

This chain connects TRBV28 to TRBJ2-7; D remains unclear. Germline V gives CDR1 MDHEN, CDR2 SYDVKM. This CDR3 has 14 residues. The V gene lost 5 bases and the J gene lost 1 base, with 12 bases spanning the gap. The CDR3: CASSPLDFSYEQYF. The CDR3 region has the DNA TGTGCCAGCAGTCCACTCGACTTTTCCTACGAGCAGTACTTC.